This TCR beta chain originates from a study of cytomegalovirus exposure and HLA in healthy donors (dated by TCRdb to 2015 to 2018). With respect to the entire study: In an earlier analysis of roughly 590 of the donors, less than 350 Gb of sequence data and approximately 120 million unique TCR beta sequences from about 190 million T cells were reported. An early release that covered approximately 600 HLA-typed donors contained about 290 gigabases of sequencing data and 80 million or so unique TCR sequences. Of the approximately 400 genotyped donors, approximately 80% were placed in the genetic ancestry cluster associated with self-reported Caucasian donors. The study was designed to test whether signatures of past pathogen exposure could be identified by cataloging public T cell receptors. The study profiled the T cell repertoires of about 640 subjects by immunosequencing and related them to cytomegalovirus serostatus. Along with the roughly 700-subject first cohort, a separate validation cohort of over 90 different subjects was used. High-throughput TCR immunosequencing, statistical association of individual TCRs with disease status, and machine learning were combined to predict cytomegalovirus infection status. In a later analysis, previously published TCR beta repertoires from about 640 donors were re-analyzed and high-resolution HLA genotyping was added so that TCR occurrence patterns could be studied. In the later analysis, no new phenotypic data were used to find candidate immune exposures; instead, reliance was placed on TCR beta sequences and their occurrence across donors. An earlier analysis of some 500 of the donors applied high-throughput TCR beta sequencing to assess whether each TCR beta V gene segment acted as functional or pseudogenic. Donor age, sex, ethnicity and CMV serostatus were compiled together with the repertoire data. In a later genetic analysis, genome-wide SNP genotypes for about 55% of the roughly 700 donors were used, and that subset was treated as a discovery cohort. All discovery cohort repertoires had been generated using a single sequencing platform. HLA typing covered class I and class II loci at four-digit resolution. Typing coverage differed by locus: A, B, C, DRB1 and DQB1 were typed in roughly 620-630 donors, DQA1 in about 510, DPA1 in approximately 610, and DPB1 in around 490. Four to six DR-DQ haplotypes were handled as single units for association and clustering, since linkage in the cohort was strong. Among almost 400 genotyped donors of the cohort, an average of approximately 230,000 unique TCR beta nucleotide sequences were sequenced per donor, 15% to 20% of them non-productive.

The germline V gene gives CDR1 as MGHRA and CDR2 as YSYEKL. Including the terminal cysteine and phenylalanine, the CDR3 comprises 12 residues. Just CDR3 DNA is preserved here, 36 bases in frame from base 1. V is cut back by 4 bases and J by 10 bases, with 6 bases in the junction unmatched. This clone has more than one count but fewer than ten. What this receptor recognizes is not known. Per-nucleotide qualities are absent, and no much larger clonotype sits a single base away. The cohort was made up of about 670 healthy bone marrow donors. At the time of sampling, all cohort members were nominally healthy, though unrecorded immune exposures were likely present. The donor was CMV seronegative and belonged to the group of around 350 seronegative cohort members. A peripheral blood sample was collected from each donor, and TCR beta sequencing was performed on peripheral blood mononuclear cells. Genomic DNA was extracted from the blood cell samples with the Qiagen DNeasy Blood Extraction Kit.

What the authors observed across the whole study: In a later analysis, HLA-associated TCR beta chains were found to be more clonally expanded and to have lower generation probabilities than equally common non-associated chains. At a false discovery rate of 0.05, a later analysis linked under 20,000 TCR beta sequences to specific HLA alleles. According to the authors, the approach could potentially be generalized to other disease states and immunological phenotypes. CMV serostatus was the only immune exposure information available for the cohort. Because HLA typing was unavailable for some donors at each locus, only the typed subset was used in association tests. When HLA alleles, especially DR and DQ, strongly co-occurred, TCR associations were difficult to assign to individual alleles. The cohort was sequenced for TCR beta chains only, and without alpha or paired-chain data the features that could be detected were limited. Presence/absence analyses assumed roughly uniform sequencing depth across donors, an assumption that may not hold. In a later genetic analysis, a missense DCLRE1C variant was associated with V-gene and J-gene trimming of TCR beta chains, and the association was replicated in an independent cohort. A later genetic analysis reported fewer N-insertions in productive TCRs among donors in an Asian-associated ancestry cluster than the roughly 620-donor mean. The study listed 164 TCR beta chains as associated with cytomegalovirus. A further reported finding was that TCR beta sequences accurately predicted the HLA-A and HLA-B alleles for most subjects in the first cohort. A cluster of highly shared sequence variants was judged likely to be a technical artifact of the sequencing pipeline. In an earlier analysis of over 550 of the donors, most TCR beta V segments were observed in productive rearrangements about 90% or about 30% of the time, broadly matching IMGT annotations. A later analysis found that most CMV-associated TCR beta chains appeared HLA-restricted, with HLA associations seemingly driven largely by CMV exposure. Linkage disequilibrium might explain the correlated functional status among segregating V segments, but an unknown experimental factor could not be ruled out. In vitro tests confirmed that a few of the cytomegalovirus-associated TCR beta chains recognize cytomegalovirus antigens. The classifier was reported to diagnose cytomegalovirus status with high specificity and sensitivity in both the original and validation cohorts. In a later analysis, the rate of TCR association differed among HLA loci, with DRB1 alleles having the most associated TCRs and HLA-C alleles having the fewest. In a later analysis, several top co-occurrence clusters were reported to appear linked to parvovirus B19, influenza, CMV and Epstein-Barr virus. Some IMGT-functional V segments, including TRBV6-2 and TRBV6-3, could not be told apart with the 87-base-pair reads, so those segments were excluded. The earlier analysis of some 560 of the donors excluded roughly 17 rarely observed V segments, including chromosome 9 orphons, because counts were too low. Most TCR sequences were observed very rarely across donors, whereas some public TCRs were present in many individuals.

The method behind the library was the immunoSEQ multiplex PCR assay. The multiplex PCR relied on a mix of 60 forward primers for TCR Vbeta segments and 13 reverse primers for TCR Jbeta segments. Amplification of the CDR3 region of rearranged TCR beta genes was performed with a multiplex PCR assay on genomic DNA. The Illumina HiSeq System was used to sequence the amplified TCR beta libraries as 87-base-pair reads. Regarding the original processing steps: In a later analysis, roughly 80 million unique TCR beta chains were counted across the 500 to 700 repertoires, and about 10 million of these chains were shared by at least two donors. To remove PCR and sequencing errors, raw reads were error-corrected and collapsed into unique sequences using a nearest-neighbor algorithm that merged closely related sequences. CDR3 sequences were aligned to IMGT reference sequences to assign V, D and J gene segments. For a sequence to be retained, a match of at least six nucleotides to both a V gene segment and a J gene segment was required. Rearrangements were called productive when the CDR3 lacked stop codons and stayed in frame with V and J; all others were non-productive. Following IMGT convention, CDR3 was defined as the stretch from the second conserved V-encoded cysteine up to the conserved J-encoded phenylalanine. In an earlier analysis of 500 to 650 of the donors, sequences lacking an unambiguous match to a single V gene segment were excluded. An earlier analysis of a few hundred of the donors called V segments functional above 56.7% productive rearrangements and segregating when the between-donor standard deviation exceeded 5%. A statistical classification framework was built to diagnose cytomegalovirus status from the catalog of TCR beta chain sequences. A later analysis assigned V and J genes by comparing TCR nucleotide sequences with IMGT/GENE-DB human TR gene sequences. In a later analysis, CDR3 sequences and most-parsimonious VDJ recombination scenarios were assigned using the TCRdist pipeline. In a later analysis, every TCR beta chain was defined by the combination of its CDR3 amino acid sequence and its V-gene family, and reads without a unique V-gene family were dropped. In a later analysis, 450 to 600 highly shared, low-generation-probability nucleotide sequences were removed to address suspected cross-contamination and a sequencing artifact. In a later analysis, a clonal expansion index for each public chain was calculated from normalized within-repertoire ranks of inferred template counts. Generation probabilities in a later analysis came from a VDJ recombination model fitted to out-of-frame rearrangements, and those results were checked against IGoR. In a later analysis, hypergeometric tests were used to score TCR-TCR, TCR-HLA and TCR-CMV co-occurrence, with a repertoire-size bias correction applied to TCR pairs. False discovery rates were estimated in a later analysis by permuting HLA or CMV assignments 20 times. In a later analysis, co-occurring TCRs were grouped with DBSCAN, and TCRdist sequence similarity was added when clustering was performed within HLA-allele-positive subsets. Co-occurrence clustering excluded repertoires with fewer than 30,000 or more than 120,000 public chains, plus five with anomalous nucleotide sharing. The source is immuneACCESS, and TCRdb retained only in-frame sequences with V and J called. Part of the clones is not carried over; for the studies checked, unresolved V genes explain less than half of this, and the remainder is unexplained. For V, J and clone size, that table is used; D and trimming come from the DNA. The sample yields 110,000 to 150,000 clones; around 9.7% were counted once. The top ten clonotypes cover roughly 1.9% of the sample.

The TCR sequence derives from a man aged 45-65 years in good health and CMV-seronegative. Here the chain combines TRBV4-1 and TRBJ1-2; TRBD1 aligns with 7 central bases. The sample taken for sequencing was PBMCs. Here is the DNA: TGCGCCAGCAGCCCTGGGACAGTGGACTACACCTTC. It encodes CASSPGTVDYTF.